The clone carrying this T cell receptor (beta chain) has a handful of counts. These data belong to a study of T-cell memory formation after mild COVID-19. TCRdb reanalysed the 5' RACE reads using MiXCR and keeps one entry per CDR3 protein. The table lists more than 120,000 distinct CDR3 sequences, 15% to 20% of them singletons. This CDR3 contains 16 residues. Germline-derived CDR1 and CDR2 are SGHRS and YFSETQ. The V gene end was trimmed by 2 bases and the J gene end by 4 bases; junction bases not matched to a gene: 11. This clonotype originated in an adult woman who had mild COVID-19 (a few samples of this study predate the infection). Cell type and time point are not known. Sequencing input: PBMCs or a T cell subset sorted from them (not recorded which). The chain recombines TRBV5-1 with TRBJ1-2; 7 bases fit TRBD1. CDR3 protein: CASSFTPGQTTYGYTF. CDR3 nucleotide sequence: TGCGCCAGCAGCTTTACACCGGGACAGACTACCTATGGCTACACCTTC.